These 27 T cell receptor beta chains were sequenced from one sample in a study of blood T cell repertoires in COVID-19. Assay used: immunoSEQ multiplex PCR; TCRdb lists only in-frame clones, some missing. This table has over 250,000 clones, about 88% appearing once. Material: peripheral blood. These receptors all come from a human donor with COVID-19, enrolled during active disease. The donor label of this sample is uncertain.

This clone was seen repeatedly, ten times or more. The chain carries TRBV15 and TRBJ1-2; 8 positions agree with TRBD1. This CDR3 is built from 15 residues. Germline V gene lookup returns CDR1 LNHNV and CDR2 YYDKDF (reference sequence). V shed 9 bases, J shed 6 bases, and the junction held 15 bases outside the gene matches. CDR3 sequence (DNA): TGTGCCACTCTCCCCGACAGGGGAACCCCCGATGGCTACACCTTC. It is translated as CATLPDRGTPDGYTF.

The J gene is TRBJ1-1, the V gene TRBV27; D remains unclear. The V and J ends lost 4 bases and 1 base respectively, with 7 bases between them. Per germline, CDR1 MNHEY and CDR2 SMNVEV (reference sequence). The CDR3 has 13 residues. CDR3 protein: CASSYAGNTEAFF. DNA of the CDR3: TGTGCCAGCAGTTACGCCGGGAACACTGAAGCTTTCTTT.

The chain combines TRBV6-2 or TRBV6-3 with TRBJ1-6; 7 nucleotides align to TRBD1. Trimming at V came to 0 bases and at J to 7 bases, leaving 12 bases not matched to a gene. Germline V gene sequence: CDR1 MNHEY, CDR2 SVGEGT. This CDR3 has 18 amino acids. CDR3 nucleotide sequence: TGTGCCAGCAGTTACTCCGAGGGGGTTCGGGACAGAAATTCACCCCTCCACTTT. It codes for CASSYSEGVRDRNSPLHF.

This clone occurred once. The genes are TRBV29-1 and TRBJ2-1, with 8 bases matching TRBD2. The J segment lost 4 bases and the V segment lost 3 bases, leaving 17 bases of the junction unmatched. Germline V CDR1 and CDR2: SQVTM, ANQGSEA. This CDR3 is 18 amino acids long. As DNA, the CDR3 is TGCAGCGTTGACGGAGCGTTTGGTCAGCGGGAGCGATACAATGAGCAGTTCTTC. As protein: CSVDGAFGQRERYNEQFF.

The V call is TRBV5-1, the J call TRBJ1-2; D is unresolved. The CDR3 totals 12 residues. The ends were cut back, 0 bases at V and 6 bases at J, with 6 bases in the middle. In germline, CDR1 is SGHRS, CDR2 YFSETQ. The CDR3 loop is CASSLAVDGYTF. CDR3 nucleotides: TGCGCCAGCAGCTTGGCGGTGGATGGCTACACCTTC.

V is TRBV19 and J is TRBJ1-1; D ambiguous. CDR1 is LNHDA and CDR2 is SQIVND in the germline V gene (reference sequence). The CDR3 length is 15 residues. V was shortened by 4 bases and J by 1 base, with 13 bases between the two germline ends. The CDR3 here is CASSRNTVGNTEAFF. The DNA of the CDR3 is TGTGCCAGTAGTAGAAACACAGTGGGGAACACTGAAGCTTTCTTT.

The chain joins TRBV30 to TRBJ1-1; D unresolved. V lost 2 bases, J lost 0 bases, and 10 bases lay in between. Per germline, CDR1 GTSNPN and CDR2 SVGIG (reference sequence). CDR3 length: 14 residues. The CDR3 DNA is TGTGCCTGGAGTCCGACACTTATGAACACTGAAGCTTTCTTT. It codes for CAWSPTLMNTEAFF.

The chain is built from TRBV15 and TRBJ2-2; possible D gene TRBD1, 5 bases. The CDR3 is 16 residues long. The germline gives CDR1 LNHNV, CDR2 YYDKDF (reference sequence). V lost 5 bases and J 1 base, leaving 14 bases between the germline ends. CDR3 coding DNA: TGTGCCACCAGCTCCCTAGGGCAGGGGAACACCGGGGAGCTGTTTTTT. It translates to CATSSLGQGNTGELFF. Looking up the rest from reference TRBV15 and TRBJ2-2 gives the full variable domain: DAMVIQNPRYQVTQFGKPVTLSCSQTLNHNVMYWYQQKSSQAPKLLFHYYDKDFNNEADTPDNFQSRRPNTSFCFLDIRSPGLGDTAMYLCATSSLGQGNTGELFFGEGSRLTVL.

This rearrangement joins TRBV14 to TRBJ2-7, with 8 nucleotides matching TRBD1. The CDR3 has 14 amino acids. Germline CDR1 SGHDN, CDR2 FVKESK. Trimming at V came to 4 bases and at J to 4 bases, leaving 6 bases not matched to a gene. This CDR3 reads CASSRRQGLYEQYF. In nucleotides, the CDR3 is TGTGCCAGCAGCCGTAGACAGGGGTTGTACGAGCAGTACTTC.

This clone was counted once. This chain connects TRBV30 to TRBJ2-7; 8 positions agree with TRBD2. Per the germline V gene, CDR1 is GTSNPN and CDR2 is SVGIG (reference sequence). The CDR3 runs 16 residues. V was clipped by 0 bases and J by 3 bases; unmatched bases: 10. CDR3 region: CAWSVPRAGGYYEQYF. The CDR3 nucleotides read TGTGCCTGGAGTGTACCCAGGGCGGGAGGCTACTACGAGCAGTACTTC.

The rearrangement joins TRBV5-1 to TRBJ2-1; 7 positions agree with TRBD1. With V trimmed by 0 bases and J by 3 bases, 3 bases remained unmatched. Germline CDR1 SGHRS, CDR2 YFSETQ. This CDR3 has 15 amino acids. Written as DNA, the CDR3 is TGCGCCAGCAGCTTGGGTTCAGGGGGCTACAATGAGCAGTTCTTC. Protein: CASSLGSGGYNEQFF.

The rearrangement joins TRBV18 to TRBJ2-7, with 7 bases aligning to TRBD2. This CDR3 has 17 amino acids. V dropped 2 bases and J dropped 2; count of bases not matched to a gene: 12. Per germline, CDR1 KGHSH and CDR2 LQKENI. CDR3 protein: CASSPGLRASGAYEQYF. As DNA, the CDR3 is TGTGCCAGCTCACCAGGACTAAGGGCTAGCGGCGCCTACGAGCAGTACTTC. Full variable domain (outside the CDR3, taken from reference TRBV18 and TRBJ2-7): NAGVMQNPRHLVRRRGQEARLRCSPMKGHSHVYWYRQLPEEGLKFMVYLQKENIIDESGMPKERFSAEFPKEGPSILRIQQVVRGDSAAYFCASSPGLRASGAYEQYFGPGTRLTVT.

The chain employs TRBV2 and TRBJ2-7; TRBD1 matches 7 bases. CDR1 SNHLY and CDR2 FYNNEI come from the germline V gene. The CDR3 is made up of 13 amino acids. Unmatched junction bases numbered 6, after V lost 4 bases and J lost 6 bases. This CDR3 reads CASSGRGLFEQYF. CDR3 in DNA: TGTGCCAGCAGTGGTAGGGGGCTATTCGAGCAGTACTTC.

This clone showed up just once. The J gene is TRBJ1-1, the V gene TRBV6-5; 9 bases agree with TRBD1. CDR1 and CDR2 from the germline V gene are MNHEY and SVGAGI. V gave up 8 bases and J gave up 3 bases; unmatched junction bases: 7. The CDR3 is 14 residues long. The CDR3 DNA reads as TGTGCCAGCGTAACAGGGGGCCGGGACACTGAAGCTTTCTTT. Its protein product is CASVTGGRDTEAFF.

This chain uses TRBV27 with TRBJ1-2, with TRBD1 matching over 8 bases. Germline V lookup: CDR1 MNHEY, CDR2 SMNVEV (reference sequence). V lost 6 bases to trimming and J lost 4 bases; unmatched junction nucleotides: 7. This CDR3 has 14 residues. The CDR3 nucleotides are TGTGCCAGCAGGGTCAGGGGGCCGGGCTATGGCTACACCTTC. Its translation is CASRVRGPGYGYTF.

The genes are TRBV5-4 and TRBJ2-7; 9 bases match TRBD1. Germline V gives CDR1 SGHNT, CDR2 YYREEE (reference sequence). This CDR3 spans 14 amino acids. After removal of 4 bases from V and 6 bases from J, the junction contained 8 bases not matched to a gene. The CDR3 DNA reads as TGTGCCAGCAGCCTGGACAGGGGATGGACCGAGCAGTACTTC. It translates to CASSLDRGWTEQYF.

The chain carries TRBV5-1 and TRBJ2-1, with 9 bases identical to TRBD2. Germline V lookup: CDR1 SGHRS, CDR2 YFSETQ. This CDR3 contains 16 residues. V lost 7 bases and J lost 8; bases outside the gene matches: 16. CDR3 sequence reads: CASGRTGTSRLDEQFF. The CDR3 nucleotides read TGCGCCAGCGGGAGGACCGGGACTAGCCGACTGGATGAGCAGTTCTTC. Using reference TRBV5-1 and TRBJ2-1 for the parts outside the CDR3, the full variable domain is KAGVTQTPRYLIKTRGQQVTLSCSPISGHRSVSWYQQTPGQGLQFLFEYFSETQRNKGNFPGRFSGRQFSNSRSEMNVSTLELGDSALYLCASGRTGTSRLDEQFFGPGTRLTVL.

CDR3 in DNA: TGTGCCAGCAGCTTAGTGCGGGAGACCGGGGAGCTGTTTTTT. Protein product: CASSLVRETGELFF. The chain uses TRBV11-2 and TRBJ2-2; TRBD2 matches 7 bases. CDR1 and CDR2 (germline): SGHAT, FQNNGV. This CDR3 has 14 amino acids. The J segment lost 5 bases and the V segment lost 1 base, leaving 1 base of the junction unmatched.

The J gene is TRBJ2-3, the V gene TRBV9; tentative D call: TRBD2 (5 bases). The CDR3 length is 15 residues. V lost 0 bases and J lost 3, with 11 bases in between. CDR1 SGDLS and CDR2 YYNGEE come from the germline V gene. CDR3 region: CASSVAPWETDTQYF. The CDR3 DNA is TGTGCCAGCAGCGTAGCCCCTTGGGAGACAGATACGCAGTATTTT.

The chain recombines TRBV21-1 with TRBJ2-5; the table assigns TRBD2, which was not confirmed against the DNA. TRBV21-1 is a recognized pseudogene. The CDR3 sequence is 14 residues long. CDR3 coding DNA: TGTGCCAGCAGCAAAGGTGTAGACCAAGAGACCCAGTACTTC. Translated: CASSKGVDQETQYF.

The chain carries TRBV9 and TRBJ2-5; D might be TRBD1 (6 bases). The V gene's germline CDR1 is SGDLS and CDR2 YYNGEE. The germline V and J ends were trimmed by 2 bases and 2 bases, with 13 bases remaining between them. The CDR3 totals 15 residues. The CDR3 region is CASSVFWTAQETQYF. The DNA for the CDR3 is TGTGCCAGCAGCGTCTTCTGGACAGCTCAAGAGACCCAGTACTTC.

The J gene is TRBJ2-5, the V gene TRBV2, with no clear D. The germline V gene encodes CDR1 SNHLY and CDR2 FYNNEI. With 4 bases removed from V and 3 bases from J, the gap between germline ends came to 12 bases. There are 14 residues in the CDR3. The CDR3 loop is CASSVANFEETQYF. The DNA of the CDR3 is TGTGCCAGCAGTGTCGCCAACTTCGAAGAGACCCAGTACTTC.

The genes are TRBV5-1 and TRBJ2-4; TRBD1 aligns across 12 bases. Germline values: CDR1 SGHRS, CDR2 YFSETQ. The V segment lost 4 bases and the J segment 9 bases; nucleotides outside the gene matches: 5. The CDR3 runs 14 residues. The CDR3 here is CASSPGQGAGIQYF. CDR3 sequence (DNA): TGCGCCAGCAGCCCGGGACAGGGGGCGGGCATTCAGTACTTC.

The rearrangement links TRBV28 to TRBJ2-7, with TRBD1 identical over 7 bases. The junction had 3 bases not matched to a gene; V was cut back by 6 bases and J by 4 bases. Germline V gene data show CDR1 as MDHEN and CDR2 as SYDVKM. The CDR3 sequence is 12 residues long. CDR3 DNA: TGTGCCAGCAGACAACAGGGGTACGAGCAGTACTTC. Amino acids: CASRQQGYEQYF.

The rearrangement links TRBV2 to TRBJ1-2; D not certain. This CDR3 spans 14 amino acids. CDR1 is SNHLY and CDR2 is FYNNEI in the germline V gene. Trimming left V 4 bases short and J 2 bases short, with 11 bases between. Written as DNA, the CDR3 is TGTGCCAGCAGTGGTATCAACAACAACTATGGCTACACCTTC. Its protein is CASSGINNNYGYTF.

This chain links TRBV3-1 (or the pseudogene TRBV3-2) with TRBJ1-2; D is perhaps TRBD1 (5 bases). Germline CDR1 reads LGHDT; CDR2 reads YNNKEL (reference sequence). V lost 4 bases, J lost 6 bases, and 12 bases lay in between. The CDR3 sequence is 13 residues long. The CDR3 loop reads CASSRGQAHGYTF. DNA of the CDR3: TGTGCCAGCAGCCGAGGACAAGCACATGGCTACACCTTC.

This chain links TRBV15 with TRBJ2-3; a weak D match, TRBD1 (6 bases). Per germline, CDR1 LNHNV and CDR2 YYDKDF (reference sequence). V gave up 9 bases and J gave up 2 bases, with 12 bases separating them. This CDR3 has 13 amino acids. CDR3 protein: CATKQGFTDTQYF. The DNA of the CDR3 is TGTGCCACTAAACAGGGATTCACAGATACGCAGTATTTT.